These 18 T cell receptor beta chains originate from one sample sequenced in a study of regulatory T cells in long-lasting Graves disease. As to time point: newly diagnosed GD, antithyroid drugs for less than 3 months. PBMCs were the source of the RNA used for TCR sequencing. Building of the TCR beta libraries involved iRepertoire HTBI primers and Arm-PCR of CDR3 regions. TCRdb used MiXCR to reprocess the multiplex PCR reads, holding one entry per CDR3 protein. Of about 350,000 distinct CDR3 sequences listed, roughly 15% were seen once; the top ten hold around 21%. The data also belong to a second study, concerning T cells in Graves' hyperthyroidism and ophthalmopathy.

Sequences were derived from peripheral blood mononuclear cells (PBMCs), sampled at new diagnosis, from a patient treated with antithyroid drugs. These receptors came from a woman under 30 with Graves disease.

At least ten counts were recorded for this clonotype. V usage is TRBV30 and J usage is TRBJ1-1; no clear D. CDR1 is GTSNPN, CDR2 SVGIG, per germline (reference sequence). V lost 3 bases and J 1 base, leaving 6 bases between the germline ends. This CDR3 contains 12 residues. DNA of the CDR3: TGTGCCTGGAGGGCTGGGAACACTGAAGCTTTCTTT. This encodes CAWRAGNTEAFF.

There are many counts of this clonotype. This chain uses TRBV5-1 with TRBJ2-7; TRBD1 matches at 9 bases. Germline V gives CDR1 SGHRS, CDR2 YFSETQ. Losses at the gene ends were 4 bases for V and 1 base for J; bases not matched to a gene: 9. This CDR3 contains 16 residues. The CDR3 DNA follows: TGCGCCAGCAGCCTCCGGACAGGGGCTATGTCCTACGAGCAGTACTTC. It specifies CASSLRTGAMSYEQYF. Combining the CDR3 with reference TRBV5-1 and TRBJ2-7 gives the whole variable domain KAGVTQTPRYLIKTRGQQVTLSCSPISGHRSVSWYQQTPGQGLQFLFEYFSETQRNKGNFPGRFSGRQFSNSRSEMNVSTLELGDSALYLCASSLRTGAMSYEQYFGPGTRLTVT.

This sequence joins TRBV28 and TRBJ2-2; the D is unclear. V was shortened by 3 bases and J by 1 base, with 15 bases between the two germline ends. The germline gives CDR1 MDHEN, CDR2 SYDVKM. The CDR3 runs 17 residues. The CDR3 bases are TGTGCCAGCAGTTTCACCGGGTCCGCCGTGAACACCGGGGAGCTGTTTTTT. As protein: CASSFTGSAVNTGELFF.

This clonotype came up many times. Because it lacks the conserved phenylalanine or tryptophan at the end, this CDR3 is likely a read error. The DNA is left out, because the CDR3 cannot be placed on it with certainty; the CDR3 is given as TCRdb lists it. The chain links TRBV7-9 to TRBJ2-3; TRBD1 was called by the table and not checked on the DNA. CDR1 is SEHNR and CDR2 is FQNEAQ in the germline V gene (reference sequence). Including both end residues, the CDR3 is 18 amino acids long. The CDR3 region is CASSLVNLRLGWDSHVSL.

This clonotype has ten or more counts. J is TRBJ2-7 and V is TRBV28; D tentatively fits TRBD1 or TRBD2 (6 bases each). The V gene lost 5 bases and the J gene lost 7 bases, with 18 bases spanning the gap. Germline-derived CDR1 and CDR2 are MDHEN and SYDVKM. This CDR3 comprises 14 residues. CDR3 protein: CASSPPPGAEEQYF. In DNA, the CDR3 is TGTGCCAGCAGTCCCCCCCCGGGGGCGGAGGAGCAGTACTTC.

The table lists this clonotype with many counts. V is TRBV3-1 and J is TRBJ1-2; no definite D call. V dropped 0 bases and J dropped 0 bases, with 8 bases sitting between them. Germline CDR1 is LGHDT and CDR2 is YNNKEL (reference sequence). The CDR3 consists of 15 residues. DNA of the CDR3: TGTGCCAGCAGCCAAGACCGGGATGCTAACTATGGCTACACCTTC. It specifies CASSQDRDANYGYTF. Filled out from reference TRBV3-1 and TRBJ1-2, the complete variable domain reads DTAVSQTPKYLVTQMGNDKSIKCEQNLGHDTMYWYKQDSKKFLKIMFSYNNKELIINETVPNRFSPKSPDKAHLNLHINSLELGDSAVYFCASSQDRDANYGYTFGSGTRLTVV.

This clonotype came up many times. The rearrangement joins TRBV11-1 to TRBJ1-1; D remains ambiguous. This CDR3 has 15 residues. CDR1 and CDR2 (germline): SGHAT, FQDESV (reference sequence). Trimming took off 5 bases at V and 10 bases at J, with 23 bases between the two ends. Here the CDR3 reads CASSPALSSYVGAFF. The DNA for the CDR3 is TGTGCCAGCAGCCCCGCCTTGTCGTCGTACGTGGGAGCTTTCTTT.

This clonotype was recorded at least ten times. This chain uses TRBV2 with TRBJ1-2; 10 bases are a match to TRBD1. The CDR3 has 13 amino acids. The trim removed 6 bases at V and 8 bases at J, leaving 6 bases unmatched. CDR1 SNHLY and CDR2 FYNNEI come from the germline V gene. In DNA, the CDR3 is TGTGCCAGCAGCGAGACAGGGGGCAAAGGCTACACCTTC. Amino acids: CASSETGGKGYTF.

This clonotype was seen ten or more times. The rearrangement uses TRBV7-2 and TRBJ2-7, with D perhaps TRBD1 (5 bases). CDR1 is SGHTA and CDR2 is FQGNSA in the germline V gene. The CDR3 covers 14 residues. V lost 5 bases and J 5 bases, leaving 16 bases between the germline ends. The CDR3 DNA reads as TGTGCCAGCAGCCCACAGGCGAGGTCAAACGAGCAGTACTTC. Translation: CASSPQARSNEQYF.

For this clonotype: With only one base between it and a far larger clone, this is likely a read error. The CDR3 protein is CAGSQGTSGNGEQFF. The CDR3 coding sequence is TGTGCCGGCAGCCAAGGGACTAGCGGGAACGGTGAGCAGTTCTTC. The gene calls are TRBV3-1 and TRBJ2-5; 13 positions agree with TRBD2. TRBJ2-1 matches the DNA end more closely, so the J call is doubtful. CDR3 length: 15 residues. Germline V gene lookup returns CDR1 LGHDT and CDR2 YNNKEL (reference sequence).

V and J are TRBV15 and TRBJ2-5, with D unresolved. Trimming left V 1 base short and J 0 bases short, with 6 bases between. Germline values: CDR1 LNHNV, CDR2 YYDKDF (reference sequence). The CDR3 has 14 residues. This CDR3 reads CATSRVSYQETQYF. The CDR3 DNA reads TGTGCCACCAGCAGAGTTTCGTACCAAGAGACCCAGTACTTC.

This clonotype was found many times. CDR3 amino acids: CSASSSFWTSEETQYF. CDR3 nucleotides: TGCAGTGCTAGTTCGTCGTTCTGGACTAGCGAAGAGACCCAGTACTTC. V usage is TRBV20-1 and J usage is TRBJ2-5, with TRBD2 matching over 9 bases. Germline assignment: CDR1 DFQATT and CDR2 SNEGSKA (reference sequence). The CDR3 sequence is 16 residues long. With V trimmed by 3 bases and J by 3 bases, 11 bases remained unmatched.

This clonotype was counted at least ten times. J is TRBJ1-4 and V is TRBV2, with D tentatively TRBD1 (5 bases). Germline V CDR1 and CDR2: SNHLY, FYNNEI. Trimming removed 10 bases at V and 5 bases at J, with 14 bases between. The CDR3 consists of 13 residues. In DNA, the CDR3 is TGTGCCACCTGGGACGGCACAAATGAAAAACTGTTTTTT. Residues: CATWDGTNEKLFF.

In this sample, this clonotype turned up many times. This chain links TRBV6-1 with TRBJ1-5, with D possibly TRBD1 on 5 matching bases. The CDR3 has 15 amino acids. V dropped 6 bases and J dropped 1 base, with 13 bases sitting between them. Germline values: CDR1 MNHNS, CDR2 SASEGT. CDR3 sequence reads: CASSVGGASNQPQHF. The CDR3 DNA reads TGTGCCAGCAGCGTCGGAGGGGCCAGCAATCAGCCCCAGCATTTT.

On this clonotype itself: Just one base apart from a much larger clone, this may be a read error. The rearrangement links TRBV6-9 to TRBJ2-3; 7 bases line up with TRBD2. The CDR3 extends over 14 amino acids. The V gene end was trimmed by 3 bases and the J gene end by 11 bases; junction bases not matched to a gene: 11. Germline V gene data show CDR1 as MNHGY and CDR2 as SVAAGI. The CDR3 DNA is TGTGCCAGCAGTTACTCCGGACTAGGGGTTATGCAGTATTTT. Protein product: CASSYSGLGVMQYF.

In DNA, the CDR3 is TGTGCCAGTAGTATCGGAACTACGCAGTATTTT. Translating gives CASSIGTTQYF. V usage is TRBV19 and J usage is TRBJ2-3; unclear D gene. Germline CDR1 is LNHDA and CDR2 is SQIVND (reference sequence). The CDR3 is 11 residues long. Trimming took 3 bases from V and 8 from J, leaving 6 bases between them. Full variable domain (outside the CDR3, taken from reference TRBV19 and TRBJ2-3): DGGITQSPKYLFRKEGQNVTLSCEQNLNHDAMYWYRQDPGQGLRLIYYSQIVNDFQKGDIAEGYSVSREKKESFPLTVTSAQKNPTAFYLCASSIGTTQYFGPGTRLTVL.

This clonotype occurred many times. The rearrangement uses TRBV5-5 and TRBJ2-1; D is uncertain. The CDR3 covers 13 residues. CDR1 and CDR2 from the germline V gene are SGHKS and YYEKEE (reference sequence). V dropped 0 bases and J dropped 7 bases, with 8 bases sitting between them. CDR3 amino acids: CASSLAGGNEQFF. The DNA of the CDR3 is TGTGCCAGCAGCTTGGCTGGTGGGAATGAGCAGTTCTTC.

This clonotype was found many times. The rearrangement links TRBV6-5 to TRBJ2-7; no clear D gene. Looked up from germline, CDR1 is MNHEY and CDR2 is SVGAGI. The CDR3 spans 12 residues. V shed 2 bases and J shed 6 bases, with 8 bases lying between them. The CDR3 DNA sequence: TGTGCCAGCAGTTACGGATGGGGCGAGCAGTACTTC. Protein product: CASSYGWGEQYF.